This T cell receptor (beta chain) was sequenced for a study of cytomegalovirus exposure and HLA in healthy donors. Study-level points and caveats: Analyzed later, association rates of TCRs varied across HLA loci, with DRB1 most and HLA-C fewest. Accurate prediction of most subjects' HLA-A and HLA-B alleles from TCR beta sequences was reported. The availability of immune exposure information extended only to CMV serostatus. In a later analysis, donors in an Asian-associated ancestry cluster reportedly had fewer N-insertions in productive TCRs than the cohort mean.

CDR1 is SGHRS, CDR2 YFSETQ, per germline. V was pared by 4 bases and J by 4 bases, with 17 bases between. The CDR3 loop spans 15 amino acids. PCR employed 60 Vbeta and 13 Jbeta primers. Profiling relied on immunoSEQ multiplex PCR, and the TCRdb table lists in-frame clones only, not all of them. The table shows around 170,000 clones, with roughly 82% occurring only once. A note on this clone: Antigen: not known.

The rearrangement joins TRBV5-1 to TRBJ1-1; D unclear. Sequenced material: PBMCs. The TCR originated in a middle-aged man in good health and CMV-seronegative. As DNA, the CDR3 is TGCGCCAGCAGCCCTAGACCGGGCGGGAGCACTGAAGCTTTCTTT. Residues: CASSPRPGGSTEAFF.